This T cell receptor (beta chain) was sequenced for a study of cytomegalovirus exposure and HLA in healthy donors. General study results and limits: Earlier analysis found most TCR beta V segments productive about 90% or about 30% of the time. Many donors shared some public TCRs, even though most TCR sequences were rare. Apparent HLA restriction characterized most CMV-associated TCR beta chains in a later analysis.

There are a few counts of this clone. Its target is unknown. The PCR had 60 Vbeta and 13 Jbeta primers. Method: immunoSEQ multiplex PCR; TCRdb's copy keeps in-frame clones and lacks some. The sample carries some 150,000 clones, less than 85% recorded once. Specimen: PBMCs. The source is a man aged 35 to 55 in good health and CMV-seronegative.

This CDR3 reads CASSMGPGQGVRSNQPQHF. DNA for the CDR3: TGTGCCAGCTCAATGGGGCCGGGACAGGGGGTGAGGAGCAATCAGCCCCAGCATTTT. The gene calls are TRBV2 and TRBJ1-5, with 11 bases matching TRBD1. The CDR3 is made up of 19 amino acids. After removal of 8 bases from V and 1 base from J, the junction contained 16 bases not matched to a gene. In germline, CDR1 is SNHLY, CDR2 FYNNEI.